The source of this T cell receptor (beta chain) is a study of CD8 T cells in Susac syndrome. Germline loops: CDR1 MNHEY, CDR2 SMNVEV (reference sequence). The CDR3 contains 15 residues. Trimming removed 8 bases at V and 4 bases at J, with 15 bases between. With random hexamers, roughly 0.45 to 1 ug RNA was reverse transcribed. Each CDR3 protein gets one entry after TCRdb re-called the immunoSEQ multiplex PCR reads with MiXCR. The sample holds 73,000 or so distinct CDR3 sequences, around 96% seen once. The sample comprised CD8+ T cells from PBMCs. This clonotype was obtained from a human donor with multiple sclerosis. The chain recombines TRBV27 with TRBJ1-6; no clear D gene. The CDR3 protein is CASATRRQYNSPLHF. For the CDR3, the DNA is TGTGCCAGCGCCACCCGCAGGCAATATAATTCACCCCTCCACTTT.